This T cell receptor (beta chain) was captured by sequencing in a study of response to subunit inactivated influenza vaccine. General study findings and limits: Each seasonal influenza vaccination recruits few new T cells, the authors suggested.

MiXCR, run by TCRdb on the RT-PCR reads, gives a single entry per CDR3 protein. The top ten clones hold around 10% of a sample with about 650,000 distinct CDR3 sequences, more than 15% of them seen once. Germline V lookup: CDR1 SEHNR, CDR2 FQNEAQ (reference sequence). The length of the CDR3 is 15 residues. J was trimmed by 0 bases and V by 4 bases; bases with no gene match: 3. A note on this clonotype: Its antigen is not known.

The sequences come from PBMCs from blood, collected roughly 12 days after vaccination. This chain uses TRBV7-9 with TRBJ2-1; 7 nucleotides align to TRBD2. The source of this sequence is a man aged 45-65 years who received an inactivated influenza vaccine. The CDR3 is CASSSGRTSYNEQFF. In nucleotides, the CDR3 is TGTGCCAGCAGCTCCGGGAGGACCTCCTACAATGAGCAGTTCTTC.